This TCR beta chain was found in a study of blood T cell repertoires in COVID-19. This CDR3 has 12 residues. The V end lost 6 bases, the J end lost 7 bases, and 7 bases lay between the germline ends. The germline gives CDR1 SNHLY, CDR2 FYNNEI. The assay was immunoSEQ multiplex PCR, and TCRdb's table has in-frame clones only and misses some. The sample yields 140,000 to 150,000 clones, 88% seen once. Sequencing was performed on PBMCs or T cells enriched from blood (not recorded which). The receptor was derived from a young woman with acute COVID-19. This chain connects TRBV2 to TRBJ1-6, with a weak D call TRBD1 (6 bases). In DNA, the CDR3 is TGTGCCAGCAGCCAGGGGAATTCACCCCTCCACTTT. Its protein is CASSQGNSPLHF.